Below, 23 T cell receptor beta chains from the same sample are listed, as sequenced in a study of T cell responses to AZD1222 COVID-19 vaccine. Some clones are missing from TCRdb's copy, which holds only in-frame ones; the method was immunoSEQ multiplex PCR. The sample holds 90,000 to 120,000 clones, roughly 89% seen once. Material: peripheral blood, obtained on day 0 of AZD1222 vaccination. Every receptor here comes from an adult in good health.

V is TRBV2 and J is TRBJ2-2; D gene uncertain. There are 14 residues in the CDR3. Per germline, CDR1 SNHLY and CDR2 FYNNEI. V was shortened by 1 base and J by 6 bases, with 9 bases between the two germline ends. The chain's CDR3 is CASSEGVRPGELFF. DNA of the CDR3: TGTGCCAGCAGTGAAGGTGTCAGACCCGGGGAGCTGTTTTTT.

The V and J genes are TRBV4-1 and TRBJ1-3; D unclear. Trimming took 0 bases from V and 0 from J, leaving 9 bases between them. CDR1 MGHRA and CDR2 YSYEKL come from the germline V gene. There are 16 residues in the CDR3. CDR3 region: CASSQDNGISGNTIYF. Written as DNA, the CDR3 is TGCGCCAGCAGCCAAGATAACGGGATCTCTGGAAACACCATATATTTT.

The rearrangement links TRBV11-3 to TRBJ2-1, with TRBD2 identical over 7 bases. The CDR3 spans 14 residues. Per the germline V gene, CDR1 is SGHNT and CDR2 is YENEEA. J lost 10 bases, V lost 5 bases, and 11 bases had no gene match. CDR3 bases: TGTGCCAGCAGCCGTTCGAACGGGGAGGGGGAGCAGTTCTTC. Translated, it gives CASSRSNGEGEQFF.

The chain links TRBV7-3 to TRBJ2-7, with a weak D call TRBD2 (5 bases). The CDR3 is made up of 13 amino acids. The V end was cut by 0 bases, the J end by 3 bases, with 6 bases between. Germline V CDR1 and CDR2: SGHTA, FQGTGA. Here the CDR3 reads CASSLTEDYEQYF. In nucleotides, the CDR3 is TGTGCCAGCAGCTTAACGGAGGACTACGAGCAGTACTTC.

The chain combines TRBV6-1 with TRBJ1-1; maybe TRBD1 (5 bases). The length of the CDR3 is 13 residues. CDR1 is MNHNS and CDR2 is SASEGT in the germline V gene. V lost 6 bases and J 1 base, leaving 9 bases between the germline ends. The CDR3 protein is CASRGRANTEAFF. The CDR3 DNA sequence: TGTGCCAGCAGGGGACGGGCGAACACTGAAGCTTTCTTT.

V and J are TRBV4-1 and TRBJ2-1; no clear D gene. CDR1 and CDR2 (germline): MGHRA, YSYEKL. V was cut by 4 bases and J by 9 bases, with 7 bases left in between. The CDR3 covers 11 residues. The CDR3 loop reads CASSLETEQFF. The CDR3 bases are TGCGCCAGCAGCCTAGAGACTGAGCAGTTCTTC.

The J gene is TRBJ1-1, the V gene TRBV5-1; 9 bases map to TRBD1. The CDR3 covers 16 residues. Germline V CDR1 and CDR2: SGHRS, YFSETQ. J was trimmed by 4 bases and V by 4 bases; bases with no gene match: 11. For the CDR3, the DNA is TGCGCCAGCAGCCCTATAATTCTGACAGGGGGCACTGAAGCTTTCTTT. The encoded protein is CASSPIILTGGTEAFF. The complete variable domain, with remaining parts taken from reference TRBV5-1 and TRBJ1-1, reads KAGVTQTPRYLIKTRGQQVTLSCSPISGHRSVSWYQQTPGQGLQFLFEYFSETQRNKGNFPGRFSGRQFSNSRSEMNVSTLELGDSALYLCASSPIILTGGTEAFFGQGTRLTVV.

The chain is built from TRBV15 and TRBJ2-1; 8 bases are shared with TRBD1. The germline V gene has CDR1 LNHNV and CDR2 YYDKDF (reference sequence). V lost 5 bases to trimming and J lost 5 bases; unmatched junction nucleotides: 5. The CDR3 is 14 residues long. The CDR3 spells CATSSRTGNNEQFF. The CDR3 DNA sequence: TGTGCCACCAGCTCCCGGACAGGGAACAATGAGCAGTTCTTC. Full variable domain (outside the CDR3, taken from reference TRBV15 and TRBJ2-1): DAMVIQNPRYQVTQFGKPVTLSCSQTLNHNVMYWYQQKSSQAPKLLFHYYDKDFNNEADTPDNFQSRRPNTSFCFLDIRSPGLGDTAMYLCATSSRTGNNEQFFGPGTRLTVL.

The rearrangement uses TRBV4-2 and TRBJ1-5, with unresolved D. CDR3 length: 16 residues. Trimming took off 3 bases at V and 4 bases at J, with 16 bases between the two ends. Germline values: CDR1 LGHNA, CDR2 YNFKEQ. In nucleotides, the CDR3 is TGTGCCAGCAGCCATGCCACGGAACTTTCTAATCAGCCCCAGCATTTT. Its protein is CASSHATELSNQPQHF.

The J gene is TRBJ1-1, the V gene TRBV5-1, with TRBD1 identical over 7 bases. CDR3 size: 14 residues. Germline V gene lookup returns CDR1 SGHRS and CDR2 YFSETQ. V was clipped by 7 bases and J by 3 bases; unmatched bases: 9. CDR3 protein: CASRLQGGDTEAFF. The DNA for the CDR3 is TGCGCCAGCCGGCTCCAGGGGGGGGACACTGAAGCTTTCTTT.

The chain has TRBV5-6 and TRBJ1-5; TRBD1 agrees at 12 bases. Germline lookup yields CDR1 SGHDT and CDR2 YYEEEE. The CDR3 runs 18 residues. V gave up 4 bases and J gave up 6 bases; unmatched junction bases: 14. The CDR3 sequence: CASSNRDRGLGWSQPQHF. In DNA, the CDR3 is TGTGCCAGCAGCAACCGGGACAGGGGGCTTGGTTGGAGTCAGCCCCAGCATTTT.

The chain uses TRBV18 and TRBJ1-3; D is unresolved. Between the trimmed V and J ends, which lost 6 bases and 2 bases, there was a span of 17 bases. CDR1 is KGHSH and CDR2 is LQKENI in the germline V gene. The CDR3 length is 16 residues. The CDR3 loop reads CASSTSPPGTGNTIYF. The CDR3 region has the DNA TGTGCCAGCTCCACCAGCCCCCCGGGGACTGGAAACACCATATATTTT. Variable domain in full (rest from reference TRBV18 and TRBJ1-3): NAGVMQNPRHLVRRRGQEARLRCSPMKGHSHVYWYRQLPEEGLKFMVYLQKENIIDESGMPKERFSAEFPKEGPSILRIQQVVRGDSAAYFCASSTSPPGTGNTIYFGEGSWLTVV.

The chain has TRBV4-2 and TRBJ1-2; D is possibly TRBD1 (6 bases). The germline V and J ends were trimmed by 0 bases and 4 bases, with 18 bases remaining between them. In germline, CDR1 is LGHNA, CDR2 YNFKEQ. The CDR3 spans 17 residues. The CDR3: CASSQDRGDRYSYGYTF. Here the CDR3 DNA reads TGTGCCAGCAGCCAAGATCGGGGTGACAGGTATAGCTATGGCTACACCTTC.

The chain joins TRBV5-1 to TRBJ2-3; 8 bases fit TRBD2. Trimming removed 2 bases from V and 2 bases from J; junction bases left unmatched: 7. Germline V gives CDR1 SGHRS, CDR2 YFSETQ. The CDR3 runs to 16 residues. The CDR3 DNA is TGCGCCAGCAGCTTAGGGAATAGCGGGGACACAGATACGCAGTATTTT. Translating it yields CASSLGNSGDTDTQYF.

The V call is TRBV6-1, the J call TRBJ1-3; D not resolved. V was clipped by 1 base and J by 6 bases, with 7 bases between them. The CDR3 extends over 13 amino acids. CDR1 is MNHNS, CDR2 SASEGT, per germline. This chain's CDR3 is CASSEDFVNTIYF. The DNA of the CDR3 is TGTGCCAGCAGTGAAGATTTCGTAAACACCATATATTTT.

The table lists this clone with a few counts. The chain combines TRBV6-5 with TRBJ1-4; TRBD1 is a possible D gene (6 bases). Germline CDR1 MNHEY, CDR2 SVGAGI. The CDR3 runs to 15 residues. V was cut by 6 bases and J by 7 bases, with 18 bases left in between. The DNA for the CDR3 is TGTGCCAGCAGGGCTTGGGGCCAGGGGATTGAAAAACTGTTTTTT. It specifies CASRAWGQGIEKLFF.

CDR3 region: CASSEEGQGSNQPQHF. The CDR3 nucleotides are TGTGCCAGCAGTGAAGAGGGACAGGGGAGCAATCAGCCCCAGCATTTT. This rearrangement joins TRBV2 to TRBJ1-5, with 10 bases aligning to TRBD1. This CDR3 region has 16 residues. V dropped 1 base and J dropped 1; count of bases not matched to a gene: 1. Looked up from germline, CDR1 is SNHLY and CDR2 is FYNNEI.

This clone has only one observation. The chain employs TRBV18 and TRBJ1-1; 8 bases map to TRBD1. CDR3 length equals 14 residues. The germline gives CDR1 KGHSH, CDR2 LQKENI. Losses at the gene ends were 6 bases for V and 6 bases for J; bases not matched to a gene: 9. CDR3 DNA: TGTGCCAGCTCTCCTGGGACAGGTCGGGCTGAAGCTTTCTTT. Its protein is CASSPGTGRAEAFF.

V usage is TRBV3-1 (or the pseudogene TRBV3-2) and J usage is TRBJ2-7, with D possibly being TRBD1 (6 bases). V lost 2 bases and J 3 bases, leaving 14 bases between the germline ends. This CDR3 contains 15 residues. CDR1 and CDR2 (germline): LGHDT, YNNKEL (reference sequence). The CDR3 spells CASSQRTASIYEQYF. The DNA of the CDR3 is TGTGCCAGCAGCCAAAGGACAGCTAGTATCTACGAGCAGTACTTC.

The CDR3 spells CASSAGTGGQGYTF. The CDR3, as DNA: TGCGCCAGCAGCGCCGGGACAGGGGGCCAAGGCTACACCTTC. This rearrangement joins TRBV5-1 to TRBJ1-2; 12 bases map to TRBD1. Germline assignment: CDR1 SGHRS and CDR2 YFSETQ. This CDR3 region has 14 residues. The V segment lost 4 bases and the J segment 8 bases; nucleotides outside the gene matches: 6.

This chain joins TRBV3-1 (or the pseudogene TRBV3-2) and TRBJ2-2; 8 positions agree with TRBD1. Germline V lookup: CDR1 LGHDT, CDR2 YNNKEL (reference sequence). The trim removed 4 bases at V and 5 bases at J, leaving 9 bases unmatched. The CDR3 length is 16 residues. CDR3 nucleotides: TGTGCCAGCAGCCGTCCCGGACAGGGCGGGACCGGGGAGCTGTTTTTT. This codes for CASSRPGQGGTGELFF.

The chain joins TRBV10-2 to TRBJ1-1; unclear D gene. The V end lost 4 bases, the J end lost 7 bases, and 13 bases lay between the germline ends. The CDR3 is 13 residues long. CDR1 is WSHSY and CDR2 is SAAADI in the germline V gene. CDR3 nucleotide sequence: TGCGCCAGCAGTGGAGAGGAATTCCTTGAAGCTTTCTTT. Amino acid sequence: CASSGEEFLEAFF.

The chain joins TRBV3-1 (or the pseudogene TRBV3-2) to TRBJ2-7; possibly TRBD1 for D (6 bases). V lost 4 bases to trimming and J lost 4 bases, with 11 bases between them. From germline, CDR1 is LGHDT and CDR2 YNNKEL (reference sequence). This CDR3 comprises 13 residues. The CDR3: CASSPGTTYEQYF. Here the CDR3 DNA reads TGTGCCAGCAGCCCAGGGACAACTTACGAGCAGTACTTC.